Below, one TCR beta chain is given with its context. What it binds is unknown. Germline V gene sequence: CDR1 MDHEN, CDR2 SYDVKM. The CDR3 is 17 amino acids. The V and J ends lost 7 bases and 7 bases, in that order; junction bases with no gene match: 16. This sample was included in a study of T cells in Graves' hyperthyroidism and ophthalmopathy. Study findings and constraints: The model's output predicted ophthalmopathy at a median of around 7 months prior to onset. Blood samples included most of the expanded thyroid clonotypes exceeding 0.001.

The CDR3 regions of TCR beta were amplified from RNA transcripts. The primer set for the first-round RT-PCR of the TCR CDR3 was HTBI. Each CDR3 protein is one row after TCRdb ran MiXCR on the multiplex PCR reads. The sample records about 640,000 distinct CDR3 sequences, about a fifth being singletons. Sequencing was done on a sample of blood. The clonotype was recovered from a man aged 25 to 40 with Graves' ophthalmopathy. The chain links TRBV28 to TRBJ1-1, with 12 bases that match TRBD1. The CDR3 sequence is CASTIFGTGGKLGEAFF. The CDR3 coding sequence is TGTGCCAGCACCATCTTCGGGACAGGGGGCAAACTGGGTGAAGCTTTCTTT.